One sample yielded the 9 T cell receptor beta chains listed below, sequenced in a study of blood T cell repertoires in COVID-19. Using immunoSEQ multiplex PCR, the repertoire was profiled, and TCRdb retains in-frame clones only, with some absent. The sample lists about 160,000 clones; about four fifths were seen once. The sample taken for sequencing was peripheral blood. These receptors were collected from a man aged 65 to 85 with acute or convalescent COVID-19.

The V call is TRBV14, the J call TRBJ2-5; D gene ambiguous. CDR1 and CDR2 (germline): SGHDN, FVKESK. Deletions cut 2 bases from V and 7 bases from J, with 11 bases between. The CDR3 sequence is 13 residues long. CDR3 coding DNA: TGTGCCAGCAGCCAAACTAAGAGTGGGACCCAGTACTTC. Translation: CASSQTKSGTQYF.

The CDR3, as DNA: TGTGCCAGCTCATCTCAGGGGGCGGATGGCTACACCTTC. Translated: CASSSQGADGYTF. The rearrangement joins TRBV18 to TRBJ1-2, with 8 nucleotides matching TRBD1. Germline lookup yields CDR1 KGHSH and CDR2 LQKENI. V shed 5 bases and J 6 bases; nucleotides not matched to a gene: 5. This CDR3 comprises 13 residues.

The chain is built from TRBV7-2 and TRBJ1-1; D is uncertain. This CDR3 spans 15 amino acids. Trimming shortened V by 1 base and J by 1 base, and 10 bases separated the two germline ends. The germline V gene encodes CDR1 SGHTA and CDR2 FQGNSA. The CDR3 sequence: CASSLEVSRNTEAFF. DNA of the CDR3: TGTGCCAGCAGCTTAGAAGTGAGTAGGAACACTGAAGCTTTCTTT.

This CDR3 reads CASSQERTGGSPLHF. The DNA for the CDR3 is TGTGCCAGCAGCCAAGAGAGGACAGGGGGATCACCCCTCCACTTT. This chain links TRBV3-1 (or the pseudogene TRBV3-2) with TRBJ1-6, with 10 bases identical to TRBD1. The CDR3 contains 15 residues. Germline V gene lookup returns CDR1 LGHDT and CDR2 YNNKEL (reference sequence). The junction had 3 bases not matched to a gene; V was cut back by 0 bases and J by 10 bases.

The chain employs TRBV14 and TRBJ1-6; D is unresolved. In germline, CDR1 is SGHDN, CDR2 FVKESK. The V end was cut by 4 bases, the J end by 8 bases, with 9 bases between. The CDR3 loop spans 13 amino acids. The CDR3 sequence: CASSLRPDSPLHF. DNA of the CDR3: TGTGCCAGCAGCCTCCGCCCGGATTCACCCCTCCACTTT.

The chain is built from TRBV7-2 and TRBJ1-2; possible D gene TRBD1, 6 bases. The V gene lost 5 bases and the J gene lost 8 bases, with 18 bases spanning the gap. CDR1 is SGHTA, CDR2 FQGNSA, per germline. The CDR3 has 14 residues. The CDR3 coding sequence is TGTGCCAGCAGCCCAGCAGGGGCCCTTCGGGGCTACACCTTC. Translating it yields CASSPAGALRGYTF.

The chain joins TRBV7-8 to TRBJ1-4, with D uncertain. CDR1 and CDR2 (germline): SGHVS, FQNEAQ. V was trimmed by 1 base and J by 3 bases, leaving 9 bases between them. The CDR3 has 15 amino acids. The CDR3 sequence: CASSLGGAANEKLFF. The CDR3 DNA sequence: TGTGCCAGCAGCTTAGGTGGTGCAGCTAATGAAAAACTGTTTTTT. Full variable domain (missing parts from reference TRBV7-8 and TRBJ1-4): GAGVSQSPRYKVAKRGQDVALRCDPISGHVSLFWYQQALGQGPEFLTYFQNEAQLDKSGLPSDRFFAERPEGSVSTLKIQRTQQEDSAVYLCASSLGGAANEKLFFGSGTQLSVL.

The V and J genes are TRBV18 and TRBJ2-5; D gene uncertain. Germline CDR1 reads KGHSH; CDR2 reads LQKENI. The CDR3 covers 16 residues. The germline V and J ends were trimmed by 0 bases and 2 bases, with 13 bases remaining between them. This chain's CDR3 is CASSPPSSNSQETQYF. In DNA form, the CDR3 reads TGTGCCAGCTCACCACCGAGTAGCAACTCTCAAGAGACCCAGTACTTC.

This clone was seen more than once but under ten times. The CDR3 sequence is CASSPVSSNQPQHF. The CDR3 nucleotides read TGTGCCAGCAGTCCCGTATCCAGCAATCAGCCCCAGCATTTT. The V gene is TRBV6-6, the J gene TRBJ1-5; D not certain. Germline V gene lookup returns CDR1 MNHNY and CDR2 SVGAGI (reference sequence). This CDR3 has 14 residues. The V gene lost 5 bases and the J gene lost 1 base, with 9 bases spanning the gap.